The present TCR beta chain was sequenced within a study of post-analysis software for immune sequencing data. Study at large: The patients showed relapsing-remitting, secondary progressive and progressive-relapsing multiple sclerosis courses. Study-wide results and caveats: Controls significantly exceeded multiple sclerosis patients in normalized Chao1 diversity.

Comments on this clonotype: Its antigen is not identified.

The TCR beta cDNA libraries carried unique molecular identifiers. cDNA molecules numbering around 500,000 came from roughly 1.1 to 9.2 million T cells. TCRdb re-called the PCR reads through MiXCR, storing one row per CDR3 protein. The sample shows 650,000 to 850,000 distinct CDR3 sequences, 53% of them seen only once. Sequenced input: blood. The TCR comes from a girl aged 5 to 17 with multiple sclerosis.

This CDR3 is CASRDSLSPDIQYF. CDR3 nucleotides: TGCGCCAGCAGGGACAGCCTTTCCCCGGACATTCAGTACTTC. This chain uses TRBV5-1 with TRBJ2-4; possibly TRBD1 for D (6 bases). The CDR3 length is 14 residues. V shed 5 bases and J shed 8 bases, with 17 bases lying between them. Germline CDR1 and CDR2: SGHRS and YFSETQ.